Below are 22 T cell receptor beta chains sequenced from a single sample in a study of siplizumab effects on memory and regulatory T cells. TCRdb keeps only in-frame clones here, not all; method: immunoSEQ multiplex PCR. Among some 100,000 clones listed, 94% were seen once. Specimen: Tregs sorted from blood. Receptors originate from a human donor in good health.

Written as DNA, the CDR3 is TGTGCCAGCAGCCACGGCATTTGGGGCGAGCAGTACTTC. This gives the protein CASSHGIWGEQYF. The chain combines TRBV7-6 with TRBJ2-7; D not certain. Trimming cost V 5 bases and J 6 bases, with 14 bases left between them. This CDR3 region has 13 residues. Germline CDR1 reads SGHVS; CDR2 reads FNYEAQ.

This chain connects TRBV5-6 to TRBJ2-1; D is undetermined. CDR3 length: 11 residues. The germline V gene has CDR1 SGHDT and CDR2 YYEEEE. Trimming removed 0 bases from V and 9 bases from J, with 4 bases in between. CDR3 residues: CASSLAIEQFF. The CDR3, as DNA: TGTGCCAGCAGCTTGGCTATTGAGCAGTTCTTC.

The chain uses TRBV20-1 and TRBJ2-4; D call uncertain. Germline CDR1 and CDR2: DFQATT and SNEGSKA (reference sequence). The CDR3 loop spans 11 amino acids. V dropped 5 bases and J dropped 9 bases, with 11 bases sitting between them. Here the CDR3 DNA reads TGCAGTGCTCATACTAAGGGCATTCAGTACTTC. It specifies CSAHTKGIQYF.

The chain joins TRBV5-1 to TRBJ2-5; the match to TRBD2 covers 13 bases. The germline gives CDR1 SGHRS, CDR2 YFSETQ. The V and J ends lost 3 bases and 3 bases, in that order; junction bases with no gene match: 2. This CDR3 has 15 residues. This CDR3 is CASSWGLAGKETQYF. The CDR3 DNA reads TGCGCCAGCAGCTGGGGACTAGCGGGAAAAGAGACCCAGTACTTC.

The sample holds a few counts of this clone. The chain combines TRBV20-1 with TRBJ1-2; unclear D gene. V was cut by 7 bases and J by 4 bases, with 10 bases left in between. CDR1 and CDR2 (germline): DFQATT, SNEGSKA (reference sequence). This CDR3 region has 11 residues. CDR3 DNA sequence: TGCAGTGTACCGAGCCTCTATGGCTACACCTTC. Amino acids: CSVPSLYGYTF.

This clone was detected once. This chain connects TRBV5-1 to TRBJ2-1; TRBD2 matches at 12 bases. Trimming took 4 bases from V and 7 from J; bases not matched to a gene: 6. Per germline, CDR1 SGHRS and CDR2 YFSETQ. The CDR3 sequence is 15 residues long. CDR3 in DNA: TGCGCCAGCAGCCCTCGACTAGCGGGAGTAAATGAGCAGTTCTTC. It translates to CASSPRLAGVNEQFF.

The rearrangement uses TRBV18 and TRBJ2-5; no definite D call. Trimming took off 1 base at V and 5 bases at J, with 23 bases between the two ends. From germline, CDR1 is KGHSH and CDR2 LQKENI. The CDR3 has 18 residues. The CDR3 here is CASSPRASNTASRETQYF. The CDR3 DNA is TGTGCCAGCTCACCACGAGCAAGCAATACGGCTAGTAGGGAGACCCAGTACTTC. Looking up the rest from reference TRBV18 and TRBJ2-5 gives the full variable domain: NAGVMQNPRHLVRRRGQEARLRCSPMKGHSHVYWYRQLPEEGLKFMVYLQKENIIDESGMPKERFSAEFPKEGPSILRIQQVVRGDSAAYFCASSPRASNTASRETQYFGPGTRLLVL.

The rearrangement links TRBV5-4 to TRBJ2-2; 8 bases agree with TRBD2. Trimming at V came to 4 bases and at J to 5 bases, leaving 13 bases not matched to a gene. The CDR3 extends over 17 amino acids. CDR1 is SGHNT, CDR2 YYREEE, per germline (reference sequence). CDR3 nucleotide sequence: TGTGCCAGCAGCCCGGGGACTAGTTTTTTGATTACCGGGGAGCTGTTTTTT. This codes for CASSPGTSFLITGELFF.

This chain uses TRBV28 with TRBJ1-2; 7 bases align to TRBD1. Germline V gives CDR1 MDHEN, CDR2 SYDVKM. With 5 bases clipped from V and 4 bases from J, the junction kept 13 bases outside the gene matches. This CDR3 contains 16 residues. The DNA of the CDR3 is TGTGCCAGCAGTCCCCCTCAACCGGGACAGACCTATGGCTACACCTTC. It is translated as CASSPPQPGQTYGYTF.

V usage is TRBV19 and J usage is TRBJ2-7, with 7 positions matching TRBD2. The CDR3 covers 16 residues. J was trimmed by 2 bases and V by 6 bases; bases with no gene match: 13. CDR1 and CDR2 from the germline V gene are LNHDA and SQIVND (reference sequence). CDR3 sequence reads: CASSIGSSGGTYEQYF. As DNA, the CDR3 is TGTGCCAGTAGCATCGGATCTAGCGGAGGTACCTACGAGCAGTACTTC.

This rearrangement joins TRBV4-1 to TRBJ2-5; D unresolved. CDR3 length: 15 residues. The germline CDR1 and CDR2 sequences are MGHRA and YSYEKL. V lost 1 base to trimming and J lost 2 bases, with 11 bases between them. The CDR3 DNA is TGCGCCAGCAGCCAAGGTGGGCTGGGGCAAGAGACCCAGTACTTC. Protein sequence: CASSQGGLGQETQYF.

This rearrangement joins TRBV28 to TRBJ1-1; D is undetermined. This CDR3 region has 16 residues. Trimming cost V 4 bases and J 4 bases, with 19 bases left between them. Looked up from germline, CDR1 is MDHEN and CDR2 is SYDVKM. In nucleotides, the CDR3 is TGTGCCAGCAGTTCAGTAAGGAGGGCTTTGAGCACTGAAGCTTTCTTT. Its protein product is CASSSVRRALSTEAFF.

V usage is TRBV11-3 and J usage is TRBJ2-7, with D uncertain. The V gene lost 6 bases and the J gene lost 7 bases, with 16 bases spanning the gap. The germline CDR1 and CDR2 sequences are SGHNT and YENEEA. The length of the CDR3 is 13 residues. Here the CDR3 reads CASSSESYAEQYF. The CDR3 DNA sequence: TGTGCCAGCAGTTCCGAATCCTACGCGGAGCAGTACTTC.

The rearrangement joins TRBV15 to TRBJ1-1; D not certain. With 8 bases removed from V and 7 bases from J, the gap between germline ends came to 11 bases. The CDR3 has 11 amino acids. Germline loops: CDR1 LNHNV, CDR2 YYDKDF (reference sequence). CDR3 DNA: TGTGCCACCGGGATCGGGTTTGAAGCTTTCTTT. This translates into CATGIGFEAFF.

This rearrangement joins TRBV30 to TRBJ2-3, with 10 bases lining up with TRBD2. Germline CDR1 is GTSNPN and CDR2 is SVGIG (reference sequence). The CDR3 totals 16 residues. V was pared by 3 bases and J by 4 bases, with 10 bases of the junction left unmatched. The CDR3: CAWRKRDSGRADTQYF. CDR3 DNA: TGTGCCTGGAGAAAACGCGACAGCGGGAGGGCAGATACGCAGTATTTT.

V is TRBV19 and J is TRBJ2-1; possible D gene TRBD2, 5 bases. Germline CDR1 LNHDA, CDR2 SQIVND (reference sequence). The length of the CDR3 is 11 residues. Between the trimmed V and J ends, which lost 7 bases and 5 bases, there was a span of 6 bases. The CDR3 loop reads CASKEDNEQFF. The CDR3 nucleotides are TGTGCCAGTAAGGAGGACAATGAGCAGTTCTTC.

This rearrangement joins TRBV30 to TRBJ2-1; TRBD2 aligns across 7 bases. J gave up 7 bases and V 7 bases, and 13 bases lay outside the gene matches. From germline, CDR1 is GTSNPN and CDR2 SVGIG (reference sequence). This CDR3 has 14 amino acids. CDR3 in amino acids: CASTGGRRRNEQFF. Here the CDR3 DNA reads TGTGCCTCTACTGGCGGGAGAAGAAGGAATGAGCAGTTCTTC. The variable domain in full, with the rest retrieved from reference TRBV30 and TRBJ2-1, is SQTIHQWPATLVQPVGSPLSLECTVEGTSNPNLYWYRQAAGRGLQLLFYSVGIGQISSEVPQNLSASRPQDRQFILSSKKLLLSDSGFYLCASTGGRRRNEQFFGPGTRLTVL.

The rearrangement joins TRBV30 to TRBJ1-3, with 10 bases that match TRBD1. Trimming took 4 bases from V and 1 from J; bases not matched to a gene: 19. Germline lookup yields CDR1 GTSNPN and CDR2 SVGIG (reference sequence). The CDR3 totals 20 residues. The CDR3 spells CAWTSVFRDRGILSGNTIYF. CDR3 bases: TGTGCCTGGACCTCAGTGTTCCGGGACAGGGGTATCCTATCTGGAAACACCATATATTTT.

The sample holds a few counts of this clone. The chain couples TRBV19 to TRBJ1-5; D gene unclear. The V gene lost 1 base and the J gene lost 13 bases, with 11 bases spanning the gap. From germline, CDR1 is LNHDA and CDR2 SQIVND (reference sequence). This CDR3 spans 12 amino acids. CDR3 nucleotides: TGTGCCAGTAGTATAGGTAGGTCAGTACAGCATTTT. Amino acids: CASSIGRSVQHF.

This clone appeared a single time. This chain joins TRBV5-1 and TRBJ1-1; D is unresolved. The CDR3 sequence is 15 residues long. Germline V gene sequence: CDR1 SGHRS, CDR2 YFSETQ. Trimming removed 0 bases from V and 1 base from J, with 10 bases in between. CDR3 residues: CASSLELASNTEAFF. The DNA of the CDR3 is TGCGCCAGCAGCTTGGAGTTGGCCTCGAACACTGAAGCTTTCTTT. Supplemented by reference TRBV5-1 and TRBJ1-1, the full variable domain reads KAGVTQTPRYLIKTRGQQVTLSCSPISGHRSVSWYQQTPGQGLQFLFEYFSETQRNKGNFPGRFSGRQFSNSRSEMNVSTLELGDSALYLCASSLELASNTEAFFGQGTRLTVV.

This clone was observed once. This chain joins TRBV5-4 and TRBJ2-1; 8 bases align to TRBD2. CDR1 SGHNT and CDR2 YYREEE come from the germline V gene (reference sequence). The CDR3 sequence is 13 residues long. Trimming cost V 4 bases and J 8 bases; bases outside gene matches: 5. CDR3 sequence (DNA): TGTGCCAGCAGCCGCCCGGGGGGGCATGAGCAGTTCTTC. It codes for CASSRPGGHEQFF.

The V call is TRBV19, the J call TRBJ1-2, with a possible D match to TRBD1 (5 bases). The CDR3 is made up of 14 amino acids. V was clipped by 10 bases and J by 7 bases, with 22 bases between them. The germline CDR1 and CDR2 sequences are LNHDA and SQIVND (reference sequence). The CDR3 bases are TGTGCCACCAACGCCGGAGAGGGACGAGGTGGCTACACCTTC. Translation: CATNAGEGRGGYTF.